Listed here are 18 T cell receptor beta chains from one sample, sequenced in a study of cytomegalovirus exposure and HLA in healthy donors. PCR amplification relied on 60 Vbeta primers (plus 13 Jbeta primers). Using immunoSEQ multiplex PCR, the repertoire was profiled, and TCRdb retains in-frame clones only, with some absent. This repertoire shows 100,000 to 150,000 clones, 77% found once; its top ten account for around 1.5%. Sample: PBMCs. These receptors came from a woman aged 35 to 49 in good health and CMV-seronegative.

This chain links TRBV27 with TRBJ2-1; 11 positions match TRBD2. Germline V gene data show CDR1 as MNHEY and CDR2 as SMNVEV (reference sequence). Trimming at V came to 5 bases and at J to 12 bases, leaving 9 bases not matched to a gene. The CDR3 consists of 14 residues. The CDR3 nucleotides read TGTGCCAGCAGTCCATCTCGACTAGCGGGATGGCAGTTCTTC. This codes for CASSPSRLAGWQFF.

This clone was detected only a few times. V and J are TRBV5-1 and TRBJ2-7, with TRBD1 matching over 7 bases. Germline values: CDR1 SGHRS, CDR2 YFSETQ. The CDR3 runs to 14 residues. With 3 bases clipped from V and 2 bases from J, the junction kept 5 bases outside the gene matches. CDR3 loop: CASSSNRGPYEQYF. CDR3 coding DNA: TGCGCCAGCAGCTCGAACAGGGGTCCCTACGAGCAGTACTTC. The full variable domain, rest sourced from reference TRBV5-1 and TRBJ2-7, is KAGVTQTPRYLIKTRGQQVTLSCSPISGHRSVSWYQQTPGQGLQFLFEYFSETQRNKGNFPGRFSGRQFSNSRSEMNVSTLELGDSALYLCASSSNRGPYEQYFGPGTRLTVT.

CDR3 sequence (DNA): TGTGCCAGCAGCTTAGGCGGACTAGTGTACGAGCAGTACTTC. Amino acid sequence: CASSLGGLVYEQYF. The chain employs TRBV7-8 and TRBJ2-5; 7 bases are shared with TRBD2. The tail of the sequence fits TRBJ2-7 better, so the J call may be wrong. CDR1 SGHVS and CDR2 FQNEAQ come from the germline V gene. CDR3 length: 14 residues.

V and J are TRBV11-1 and TRBJ2-3; 8 nucleotides agree with TRBD1. V dropped 3 bases and J dropped 5; count of bases not matched to a gene: 7. This CDR3 has 15 residues. Germline V gene sequence: CDR1 SGHAT, CDR2 FQDESV (reference sequence). The CDR3 spells CASSFSRGHGDTQYF. The CDR3 coding sequence is TGTGCCAGCAGCTTTAGCAGGGGGCACGGAGATACGCAGTATTTT.

This clone was recorded a few times. CDR3 nucleotides: TGTGCCAGCAGTGCACAGGGTCGAGAGCAGTTCTTC. Residues: CASSAQGREQFF. J is TRBJ2-1 and V is TRBV2; a possible D gene is TRBD1 (6 bases). The CDR3 runs to 12 residues. Trimming shortened V by 4 bases and J by 10 bases, and 11 bases separated the two germline ends. Germline V lookup: CDR1 SNHLY, CDR2 FYNNEI.

The chain links TRBV5-1 to TRBJ2-1; 8 bases are shared with TRBD1. CDR1 SGHRS and CDR2 YFSETQ come from the germline V gene. This CDR3 region has 15 residues. Unmatched junction bases numbered 7, after V lost 0 bases and J lost 8 bases. CDR3 loop: CASSLEDGRGHEQFF. CDR3 bases: TGCGCCAGCAGCTTGGAAGATGGCAGGGGGCATGAGCAGTTCTTC.

This clone was counted once. The chain uses TRBV30 and TRBJ2-1; TRBD2 aligns across 8 bases. The CDR3 runs 14 residues. V was clipped by 4 bases and J by 8 bases; unmatched bases: 10. Looked up from germline, CDR1 is GTSNPN and CDR2 is SVGIG (reference sequence). The chain's CDR3 is CAWKPGGAPHEQFF. CDR3 in DNA: TGTGCCTGGAAACCCGGGGGGGCTCCCCATGAGCAGTTCTTC.

This chain joins TRBV5-4 and TRBJ1-2, with a possible D match to TRBD1 (5 bases). The CDR3 is made up of 14 amino acids. V was cut by 0 bases and J by 8 bases, with 14 bases left in between. CDR1 and CDR2 from the germline V gene are SGHNT and YYREEE (reference sequence). The CDR3 coding sequence is TGTGCCAGCAGCTTGGCCGGGGGAGAGGGAGGCTACACCTTC. Amino acids: CASSLAGGEGGYTF.

The V and J genes are TRBV28 and TRBJ2-5, with TRBD2 matching 10 bases. This CDR3 has 15 amino acids. Per germline, CDR1 MDHEN and CDR2 SYDVKM. After removal of 4 bases from V and 5 bases from J, the junction contained 7 bases not matched to a gene. CDR3 residues: CASSSQRGGLETQYF. CDR3 sequence (DNA): TGTGCCAGCAGTTCCCAGCGGGGGGGCCTTGAGACCCAGTACTTC.

The V gene is TRBV6-5, the J gene TRBJ2-7; 7 nucleotides align to TRBD1. From germline, CDR1 is MNHEY and CDR2 SVGAGI. Trimming cost V 6 bases and J 0 bases; bases outside gene matches: 8. The CDR3 has 15 residues. Here the CDR3 reads CASRYRGQSSYEQYF. Here the CDR3 DNA reads TGTGCCAGCAGGTACAGGGGACAGAGCTCCTACGAGCAGTACTTC.

The chain uses TRBV29-1 and TRBJ1-3, with 8 bases that match TRBD1. The trim removed 4 bases at V and 0 bases at J, leaving 11 bases unmatched. Germline-derived CDR1 and CDR2 are SQVTM and ANQGSEA. This CDR3 has 17 amino acids. The CDR3 DNA follows: TGCAGCGTTGTTCGATCTTTGGGGACAGGCTCTGGAAACACCATATATTTT. As protein: CSVVRSLGTGSGNTIYF.

This clone has just one count. The chain recombines TRBV2 with TRBJ1-2; 8 bases match TRBD1. The CDR3 contains 15 residues. CDR1 is SNHLY, CDR2 FYNNEI, per germline. Trimming took 8 bases from V and 6 from J; bases not matched to a gene: 14. The CDR3 DNA is TGTGCCAGCTCGGACAGGGTTATTGGCTTTCATGGCTACACCTTC. Residues: CASSDRVIGFHGYTF.

The chain employs TRBV7-3 and TRBJ1-6; weak D call: TRBD1 (6 bases). The CDR3 runs 15 residues. The V gene's germline CDR1 is SGHTA and CDR2 FQGTGA. With 5 bases removed from V and 9 bases from J, the gap between germline ends came to 17 bases. The DNA of the CDR3 is TGTGCCAGCAGCCCTTCGACAGGATTCGGTTCACCCCTCCACTTT. It specifies CASSPSTGFGSPLHF.

The chain employs TRBV10-3 and TRBJ2-1; 9 bases line up with TRBD1. The CDR3 loop spans 16 amino acids. Trimming at V came to 3 bases and at J to 2 bases, leaving 5 bases not matched to a gene. Germline CDR1 ENHRY, CDR2 SYGVKD. CDR3 sequence reads: CAISDPRDRAYNEQFF. The CDR3 DNA follows: TGTGCCATCAGTGATCCACGGGACAGGGCCTACAATGAGCAGTTCTTC.

CDR3 nucleotide sequence: TGTGCCAGCAGCTTAGGACAGGGAAATGAAGCTTTCTTT. This gives the protein CASSLGQGNEAFF. The chain is built from TRBV7-9 and TRBJ1-1; 7 bases match TRBD1. V lost 1 base to trimming and J lost 7 bases; unmatched junction nucleotides: 3. The CDR3 totals 13 residues. Germline CDR1 and CDR2: SEHNR and FQNEAQ (reference sequence).

This rearrangement joins TRBV28 to TRBJ1-1, with D possibly being TRBD1 (5 bases). The CDR3 contains 14 residues. Germline V gene sequence: CDR1 MDHEN, CDR2 SYDVKM. Trimming cost V 3 bases and J 0 bases, with 8 bases left between them. The CDR3: CASSFGGVNTEAFF. The CDR3 DNA is TGTGCCAGCAGTTTTGGAGGGGTGAACACTGAAGCTTTCTTT.

The CDR3 DNA follows: TGTGCCAGCAGTGAATTCGGGGATCATACGCAGTATTTT. Translation gives CASSEFGDHTQYF. This rearrangement joins TRBV6-1 to TRBJ2-3; TRBD2 is a possible D gene (5 bases). Trimming removed 2 bases at V and 7 bases at J, with 10 bases between. Germline loops: CDR1 MNHNS, CDR2 SASEGT. This CDR3 spans 13 amino acids.

The V gene is TRBV28, the J gene TRBJ1-6; 7 bases align to TRBD1. Per germline, CDR1 MDHEN and CDR2 SYDVKM. CDR3 size: 16 residues. V trimming: 5 bases; J trimming: 0 bases; junction bases outside the gene matches: 4. CDR3 residues: CASSNRGSSYNSPLHF. CDR3 in DNA: TGTGCCAGCAGTAACAGGGGTAGCTCCTATAATTCACCCCTCCACTTT.